The clone carrying this T cell receptor (beta chain) was counted once. The target antigen is unknown. Here immunoSEQ multiplex PCR was the method, and the copy in TCRdb shows in-frame clones only, minus some. The sample comprises about 64,000 clones, less than 95% of which are singletons, and roughly 0.44% rests with the top ten. The data originate from a study of OX40 agonist ivuxolimab in advanced cancers. Across the study: At 65% to 90% male, the cohort had a mean age of around 56 years, ranging from roughly 20 to 90.

Study conclusions and caveats: Still undetermined is the antigen specificity of the expanded peripheral T cells. Among the lowest peripheral clonal expansion occurred in 0.1-3.0 mg/kg partial responders.

The TCR was taken from an adult with an advanced solid tumor such as melanoma, head and neck, liver or kidney cancer. The sample consisted of CD4+ or CD8+ T cells sorted from blood, taken in a trial of the OX40 agonist ivuxolimab.

CDR3 loop: CASSSPAGKTYEQYF. CDR3 bases: TGTGCCAGCAGTTCGCCAGCGGGGAAAACCTACGAGCAGTACTTC. The chain is built from TRBV6-6 and TRBJ2-7; the match to TRBD2 covers 7 bases. Germline V gives CDR1 MNHNY, CDR2 SVGAGI (reference sequence). The trim removed 4 bases at V and 2 bases at J, leaving 8 bases unmatched. This CDR3 region has 15 residues.